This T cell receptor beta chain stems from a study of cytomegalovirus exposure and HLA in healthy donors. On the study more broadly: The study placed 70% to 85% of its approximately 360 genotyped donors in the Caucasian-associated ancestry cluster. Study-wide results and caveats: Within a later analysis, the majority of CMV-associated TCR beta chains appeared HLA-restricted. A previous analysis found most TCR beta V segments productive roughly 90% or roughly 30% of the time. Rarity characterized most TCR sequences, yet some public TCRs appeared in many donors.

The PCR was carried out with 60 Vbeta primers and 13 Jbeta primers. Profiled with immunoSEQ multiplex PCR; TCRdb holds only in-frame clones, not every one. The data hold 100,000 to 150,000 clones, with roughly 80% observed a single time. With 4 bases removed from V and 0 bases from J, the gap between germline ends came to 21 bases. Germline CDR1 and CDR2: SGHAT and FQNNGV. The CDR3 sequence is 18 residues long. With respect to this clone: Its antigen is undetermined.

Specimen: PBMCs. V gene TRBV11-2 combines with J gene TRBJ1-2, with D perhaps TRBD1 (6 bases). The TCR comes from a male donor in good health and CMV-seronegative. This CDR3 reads CASSSPRDTYDTNYGYTF. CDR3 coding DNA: TGTGCCAGCAGCTCCCCCCGGGACACCTACGATACTAACTATGGCTACACCTTC.